A single TCR beta chain is shown here with its context. Its target is not known. The CDR3 consists of 13 residues. Germline CDR1 LNHDA, CDR2 SQIVND (reference sequence). V lost 6 bases and J 3 bases, leaving 9 bases between the germline ends. These data belong to a study of shared clonotypes between healthy human individuals. Deep was the level used in running the assay. Repertoires were generated with immunoSEQ multiplex PCR, while TCRdb's copy carries only in-frame clones and drops some. The sample has 1,400,000 or so clones, roughly 98.5% seen once. General study points: In having few donors, the study represented limited genetic and exposure-history diversity.

Every one of the donors was a Caucasian adult that lived in Nashville, Tennessee. Specimen: naive CD4+ T cells sorted from blood. Subset in this sample: CD45RA+ positively selected. The sequence derives from a man aged 25 to 45 in good health. The chain joins TRBV19 to TRBJ1-3; no clear D gene. In DNA form, the CDR3 reads TGTGCCAGTAGCCTCGGGGATGGAAACACCATATATTTT. Protein product: CASSLGDGNTIYF.